The entry below describes one T cell receptor beta chain. Its antigen is unknown. The sample is drawn from a study of cytomegalovirus exposure and HLA in healthy donors. Overall study context: Clustering assigned around 77% of the 350 to 450 genotyped donors to the Caucasian-associated ancestry cluster.

The PCR had 60 Vbeta and 13 Jbeta primers. Measured with immunoSEQ multiplex PCR; TCRdb has only the in-frame clones, and not every one. The sample holds about 270,000 clones, more than 80% seen once. This CDR3 is 19 amino acids long. With 3 bases clipped from V and 0 bases from J, the junction kept 12 bases outside the gene matches. CDR1 is SQVTM, CDR2 ANQGSEA, per germline. Findings and limits, study-wide: In the analysis, some V segments, TRBV6-2 and TRBV6-3 included, were excluded as indistinguishable. Later work showed greater clonal expansion in HLA-associated TCR beta chains than in equally common others. The likely explanation for a cluster of highly shared sequence variants was sequencing artifact.

The TCR sequence derives from a man aged 35 to 55 in good health and CMV-seropositive. The sample consisted of PBMCs. The chain joins TRBV29-1 to TRBJ2-6, with 9 bases fitting TRBD2. CDR3 nucleotides: TGCAGCGTTGAGACCCTCACCGGGACTAGCAGCTCTGGGGCCAACGTCCTGACTTTC. This codes for CSVETLTGTSSSGANVLTF.